These 4 T cell receptor beta chains share one sample of origin, sequenced in a study of blood T cell repertoires in COVID-19. Only in-frame clones appear in the TCRdb table, and some are missing; sequencing was by immunoSEQ multiplex PCR. The table lists roughly 250,000 clones, 85% to 95% of them singletons, with over 1.5% in the top ten. Sequencing input: PBMCs or T cells enriched from blood (not recorded which). The receptors come from a woman aged 18-29 years who had recovered from COVID-19.

The chain has TRBV27 and TRBJ2-3; a weak D match, TRBD1 (7 bases). Germline V CDR1 and CDR2: MNHEY, SMNVEV (reference sequence). This CDR3 is 15 amino acids long. V was shortened by 6 bases and J by 5 bases, with 18 bases between the two germline ends. The CDR3 region is CASRTRTRGVDTQYF. The CDR3 DNA sequence: TGTGCCAGCAGGACTAGAACCAGGGGGGTAGATACGCAGTATTTT.

This chain connects TRBV4-3 to TRBJ1-1; D is ambiguous. This CDR3 is 15 amino acids long. V shed 1 base and J shed 0 bases, with 9 bases lying between them. CDR1 and CDR2 from the germline V gene are LGHNA and YSLEER. CDR3 sequence (DNA): TGCGCCAGCAGCCAAGTTCTGGCCATGAACACTGAAGCTTTCTTT. As protein: CASSQVLAMNTEAFF.

The chain joins TRBV19 to TRBJ1-2; the D gene is possibly TRBD1 (6 bases). V shed 7 bases and J shed 6 bases, with 15 bases lying between them. Looked up from germline, CDR1 is LNHDA and CDR2 is SQIVND (reference sequence). The CDR3 has 13 amino acids. The CDR3 protein is CASKRQERHGYTF. The CDR3 coding sequence is TGTGCCAGTAAACGACAGGAACGTCATGGCTACACCTTC.

The V and J genes are TRBV5-4 and TRBJ2-2; 8 bases fit TRBD2. The length of the CDR3 is 16 residues. The J segment lost 0 bases and the V segment lost 4 bases, leaving 5 bases of the junction unmatched. CDR1 is SGHNT, CDR2 YYREEE, per germline (reference sequence). The CDR3 DNA is TGTGCCAGCAGCCCGTTAGCGGGATCGAACACCGGGGAGCTGTTTTTT. Its translation is CASSPLAGSNTGELFF. Using reference TRBV5-4 and TRBJ2-2 for the parts outside the CDR3, the full variable domain is ETGVTQSPTHLIKTRGQQVTLRCSSQSGHNTVSWYQQALGQGPQFIFQYYREEENGRGNFPPRFSGLQFPNYSSELNVNALELDDSALYLCASSPLAGSNTGELFFGEGSRLTVL.